Shown below are 9 T cell receptor beta chains from a single sample sequenced in a study of OX40 agonist ivuxolimab in advanced cancers. TCRdb's table, derived via immunoSEQ multiplex PCR, lists solely in-frame clones and lacks some. The profile shows around 67,000 clones, around 90% of them singletons. Sample: CD4+ or CD8+ T cells sorted from blood, taken in a trial of the OX40 agonist ivuxolimab. These receptor sequences come from an adult with an advanced solid tumor such as melanoma, head and neck, liver or kidney cancer.

The rearrangement links TRBV14 to TRBJ2-3, with D perhaps matching TRBD1 (6 bases). The V gene lost 3 bases and the J gene lost 4 bases, with 14 bases spanning the gap. Germline CDR1 is SGHDN and CDR2 is FVKESK. The CDR3 is 15 residues long. DNA of the CDR3: TGTGCCAGCAGCCACCCTTCGACAGGCCCAGATACGCAGTATTTT. Translated, it gives CASSHPSTGPDTQYF.

The CDR3 region has the DNA TGTGCCATCAAAGAGACTAGCGGTGCGAACACCGGGGAGCTGTTTTTT. It translates to CAIKETSGANTGELFF. The chain combines TRBV10-3 with TRBJ2-2; TRBD2 matches 9 bases. The germline gives CDR1 ENHRY, CDR2 SYGVKD. There are 16 residues in the CDR3. V was clipped by 7 bases and J by 0 bases; unmatched bases: 6.

The V call is TRBV28, the J call TRBJ1-2; 8 nucleotides line up with TRBD1. Unmatched junction bases numbered 5, after V lost 7 bases and J lost 1 base. Germline V gene data show CDR1 as MDHEN and CDR2 as SYDVKM. The CDR3 runs 14 residues. In DNA form, the CDR3 reads TGTGCCAGCACTCAGGGGGCCATTAACTATGGCTACACCTTC. Protein: CASTQGAINYGYTF.

About this clone itself: Other nucleotide sequences from this sample produce the same CDR3. CDR3 in DNA: TGTGCCAGTAGTATGAAAGGGGACACTGAAGCTTTCTTT. Translated: CASSMKGDTEAFF. The chain joins TRBV19 to TRBJ1-1; TRBD1 might be the D (5 bases). Looked up from germline, CDR1 is LNHDA and CDR2 is SQIVND (reference sequence). V lost 3 bases, J lost 3 bases, and 8 bases lay in between. There are 13 residues in the CDR3.

This chain connects TRBV27 to TRBJ1-2; D is unresolved. CDR3 length equals 17 residues. Germline V lookup: CDR1 MNHEY, CDR2 SMNVEV (reference sequence). With 3 bases removed from V and 4 bases from J, the gap between germline ends came to 21 bases. This CDR3 reads CASSFRSGAAHFYGYTF. CDR3 DNA: TGTGCCAGCAGTTTCCGGTCGGGAGCCGCCCATTTCTATGGCTACACCTTC.

V and J are TRBV5-6 and TRBJ1-3; the D is unclear. This CDR3 region has 15 residues. V was trimmed by 3 bases and J by 0 bases, leaving 10 bases between them. Germline V CDR1 and CDR2: SGHDT, YYEEEE. The CDR3 sequence: CASSWTPSSGNTIYF. CDR3 in DNA: TGTGCCAGCAGCTGGACTCCGAGCTCTGGAAACACCATATATTTT.

The J gene is TRBJ1-1, the V gene TRBV5-1; no clear D gene. V lost 0 bases and J 1 base, leaving 10 bases between the germline ends. Per germline, CDR1 SGHRS and CDR2 YFSETQ. The CDR3 consists of 15 residues. The CDR3 spells CASSLGYRPNTEAFF. Written as DNA, the CDR3 is TGCGCCAGCAGCTTGGGTTACAGACCGAACACTGAAGCTTTCTTT.

The gene calls are TRBV7-2 and TRBJ2-5; TRBD2 matches at 7 bases. This CDR3 contains 15 residues. Germline CDR1 reads SGHTA; CDR2 reads FQGNSA. The V gene end was trimmed by 2 bases and the J gene end by 2 bases; junction bases not matched to a gene: 5. The CDR3, as DNA: TGTGCCAGCAGCTTAAATAGCGGGCGGCAAGAGACCCAGTACTTC. This encodes CASSLNSGRQETQYF.

Regarding this clone: The same CDR3 is also encoded by other DNA sequences in this sample. This sequence joins TRBV11-2 and TRBJ2-7; possibly TRBD1 for D (6 bases). The V gene's germline CDR1 is SGHAT and CDR2 FQNNGV. There are 12 residues in the CDR3. Between the trimmed V and J ends, which lost 4 bases and 4 bases, there was a span of 8 bases. The CDR3 DNA is TGTGCCAGCAGCTCCCAGGGGTACGAGCAGTACTTC. It encodes CASSSQGYEQYF.